The 27 T cell receptor beta chains in this list originate from one sample, sequenced in a study of vaccination and CD4 T cells after COVID-19. CD4+ T cells that had been cultured provided DNA sequenced with the Oncomine TCR Beta short-read assay. TCRdb recomputed calls from the PCR reads with MiXCR, one row per CDR3 protein. This table has about 14,000 distinct CDR3 sequences, more than 45% appearing once. Specified treatment: roughly nine-day PBMC culture with coronavirus spike peptide pools or control peptides (ViraFEST assay). These TCRs are of unknown antigen specificity. What was sequenced was CD4+ T cells from blood, cultured in vitro. Receptors originate from a human donor who had recovered from COVID-19.

The CDR3 spells CASSLVGSSPYEQYF. The CDR3 DNA reads as TGTGCCAGCAGCTTAGTAGGGAGTAGCCCCTACGAGCAGTACTTC. V is TRBV7-2 and J is TRBJ2-7; TRBD2 might be the D (5 bases). Germline CDR1 and CDR2: SGHTA and FQGNSA. The CDR3 totals 15 residues. V was trimmed by 1 base and J by 2 bases, leaving 12 bases between them.

J is TRBJ1-2 and V is TRBV12-3 or TRBV12-4; D call uncertain. The CDR3 consists of 14 residues. Trimming removed 3 bases at V and 2 bases at J, with 10 bases between. CDR3 sequence (DNA): TGTGCCAGCAGTTTGAGTTTGTGGAACTATGGCTACACCTTC. Amino acids: CASSLSLWNYGYTF.

CDR3 bases: TGTGCCAGCAGTTTAAAGGGCAGGAACACTGAAGCTTTCTTT. Translated, it gives CASSLKGRNTEAFF. The chain recombines TRBV12-3 or TRBV12-4 with TRBJ1-1; D not certain. Trimming pared 2 bases from V and 1 base from J, leaving 8 bases between. The CDR3 extends over 14 amino acids.

The chain carries TRBV12-3 or TRBV12-4 and TRBJ1-5; TRBD1 matches at 8 bases. The CDR3 consists of 15 residues. J lost 7 bases, V lost 3 bases, and 8 bases had no gene match. CDR3 region: CASSLYDRGLQPQHF. CDR3 in DNA: TGTGCCAGCAGTTTGTACGACAGGGGACTGCAGCCCCAGCATTTT.

V usage is TRBV28 and J usage is TRBJ2-5; TRBD2 matches 9 bases. The J segment lost 4 bases and the V segment lost 2 bases, leaving 5 bases of the junction unmatched. In germline, CDR1 is MDHEN, CDR2 SYDVKM. This CDR3 is built from 15 residues. CDR3 nucleotides: TGTGCCAGCAGTTTAAGGCTAGCGGGGAGAGAGACCCAGTACTTC. Translated, it gives CASSLRLAGRETQYF.

The chain carries TRBV7-3 and TRBJ2-2; either TRBD1 or TRBD2 may fit D (6 bases each). Per the germline V gene, CDR1 is SGHTA and CDR2 is FQGTGA. V was trimmed by 2 bases and J by 3 bases, leaving 16 bases between them. The CDR3 covers 17 residues. CDR3 region: CASSLVYRGLDTGELFF. DNA for the CDR3: TGTGCCAGCAGCTTAGTTTACCGGGGGCTCGACACCGGGGAGCTGTTTTTT.

To note about this clonotype: This clone may be a read error of a much larger clone one base away. The chain employs TRBV6-4 and TRBJ2-1; 13 nucleotides align to TRBD2. Losses at the gene ends were 2 bases for V and 5 bases for J; bases not matched to a gene: 0. The V gene's germline CDR1 is MRHNA and CDR2 SNTAGT. The CDR3 spans 15 residues. The CDR3 loop reads CASSDGTSGNNEQFF. The DNA of the CDR3 is TGTGCCAGCAGTGACGGGACTAGCGGGAACAATGAGCAGTTCTTC.

The chain employs TRBV28 and TRBJ2-1; D is unclear. Trimming took off 1 base at V and 5 bases at J, with 12 bases between the two ends. Germline values: CDR1 MDHEN, CDR2 SYDVKM. There are 15 residues in the CDR3. CDR3 sequence: CASSLYSPNNNEQFF. CDR3 in DNA: TGTGCCAGCAGTTTATACTCGCCGAATAACAATGAGCAGTTCTTC.

In regard to this clonotype: The DNA is omitted, as the CDR3 cannot be located on it reliably, and the CDR3 follows TCRdb's listing. This chain connects TRBV9 to TRBJ1-1; TRBD1 reflects the table's D call only, with no check against the DNA. The CDR3 region is 17 residues in length, termini included. In germline, CDR1 is SGDLS, CDR2 YYNGEE. The CDR3 sequence is CASSVVGTGSMNTEALF.

Relative to its sample, this clonotype is medium-sized. The J gene is TRBJ1-5, the V gene TRBV19; 11 bases match TRBD1. CDR3 length: 16 amino acids. V lost 3 bases, J lost 2 bases, and 3 bases stayed unmatched. CDR1 is LNHDA, CDR2 SQIVND, per germline (reference sequence). The CDR3 loop reads CASSIRDRGGNQPQHF. The CDR3 DNA reads TGTGCCAGTAGTATCCGGGACAGGGGGGGCAATCAGCCCCAGCATTTT.

The chain recombines TRBV6-1 with TRBJ2-5; TRBD1 agrees at 8 bases. There are 14 residues in the CDR3. The germline CDR1 and CDR2 sequences are MNHNS and SASEGT. Trimming at V came to 5 bases and at J to 4 bases, leaving 6 bases not matched to a gene. The CDR3 bases are TGTGCCAGCAGTAAGACAGGGGTGGGAGAGACCCAGTACTTC. Amino acid sequence: CASSKTGVGETQYF.

The chain has TRBV12-3 or TRBV12-4 and TRBJ1-6; D unresolved. There are 15 residues in the CDR3. V was pared by 6 bases and J by 7 bases, with 16 bases between. DNA of the CDR3: TGTGCCAGCAGCGTAGCCGGGGAGAGCAATTCACCCCTCCACTTT. Protein: CASSVAGESNSPLHF.

The V and J genes are TRBV30 and TRBJ2-1; D is uncertain. CDR1 and CDR2 from the germline V gene are GTSNPN and SVGIG (reference sequence). This CDR3 region has 14 residues. The V and J ends lost 0 bases and 8 bases respectively, with 14 bases between them. The CDR3 DNA reads as TGTGCCTGGAGTGTTCCAGCGATGGTCGATGAGCAGTTCTTC. Residues: CAWSVPAMVDEQFF.

The chain links TRBV20-1 to TRBJ2-7; no clear D. V was clipped by 0 bases and J by 2 bases, with 5 bases between them. The CDR3 consists of 12 residues. From germline, CDR1 is DFQATT and CDR2 SNEGSKA (reference sequence). CDR3 in amino acids: CSARDRTYEQYF. CDR3 sequence (DNA): TGCAGTGCTAGAGATAGGACCTACGAGCAGTACTTC.

This clonotype was counted only a few times. The chain combines TRBV5-8 with TRBJ1-5; unclear D gene. V was clipped by 0 bases and J by 8 bases, with 6 bases between them. Germline V CDR1 and CDR2: SGHTS, YDEGEE. The CDR3 has 12 amino acids. The CDR3 loop is CASSLAGKPQHF. CDR3 in DNA: TGTGCCAGCAGCTTGGCTGGAAAGCCCCAGCATTTT.

This chain uses TRBV20-1 with TRBJ2-1; D remains ambiguous. The CDR3 loop spans 14 amino acids. CDR1 and CDR2 from the germline V gene are DFQATT and SNEGSKA (reference sequence). Deletions cut 5 bases from V and 8 bases from J, with 19 bases between. CDR3 loop: CSASGSGIADEQFF. The CDR3 DNA reads TGCAGTGCTTCCGGAAGTGGAATCGCAGATGAGCAGTTCTTC.

The chain joins TRBV30 to TRBJ1-1; D might be TRBD1 (5 bases). The V gene's germline CDR1 is GTSNPN and CDR2 SVGIG (reference sequence). Deletions cut 3 bases from V and 6 bases from J, with 8 bases between. The CDR3 is made up of 11 amino acids. DNA for the CDR3: TGTGCCTGGAGGTGGGGCTCTGAAGCTTTCTTT. Protein: CAWRWGSEAFF.

This clonotype was seen a few times. The chain joins TRBV20-1 to TRBJ1-1; a possible D gene is TRBD1 (5 bases). V lost 1 base and J lost 7, with 7 bases in between. The CDR3 sequence is 11 residues long. Germline loops: CDR1 DFQATT, CDR2 SNEGSKA (reference sequence). The CDR3 coding sequence is TGCAGTGCTAGAGGGGACTTTGAAGCTTTCTTT. It is translated as CSARGDFEAFF.

This clonotype was picked up a small number of times. This chain uses TRBV10-3 with TRBJ1-1, with D maybe TRBD1 (6 bases). Trimming pared 8 bases from V and 2 bases from J, leaving 9 bases between. The length of the CDR3 is 12 residues. Germline V gene data show CDR1 as ENHRY and CDR2 as SYGVKD. As DNA, the CDR3 is TGTGCCATCGCCGGGACAAACACTGAAGCTTTCTTT. This translates into CAIAGTNTEAFF.

By frequency in the sample, this clonotype is medium-sized (0.01 to 0.1%). The chain employs TRBV27 and TRBJ2-7, with D possibly matching TRBD2 (6 bases). CDR1 is MNHEY, CDR2 SMNVEV, per germline (reference sequence). The CDR3 has 16 amino acids. Trimming removed 6 bases at V and 3 bases at J, with 21 bases between. The CDR3 sequence: CASSPGIRERIYEQYF. CDR3 sequence (DNA): TGTGCCAGCAGCCCCGGAATCCGGGAGAGGATCTACGAGCAGTACTTC.

Of note for this clonotype: It is unclear where the CDR3 begins or ends on the DNA, so no DNA is shown, and the CDR3 is as TCRdb lists it. The rearrangement joins TRBV21-1 to TRBJ1-6; TRBD1, the D gene given by the table, was not confirmed from the DNA. TRBV21-1 is a recognized pseudogene. The CDR3 has 21 amino acids, counting both end residues. CDR3 loop: CASSINPSGRRIYGCNSPLHF.

The rearrangement links TRBV15 to TRBJ2-7; the D is unclear. V dropped 1 base and J dropped 0 bases, with 10 bases sitting between them. Germline CDR1 reads LNHNV; CDR2 reads YYDKDF (reference sequence). The CDR3 is 15 amino acids. The CDR3 DNA sequence: TGTGCCACCAGCAGAGCGGGCTCCGGCTCCTACGAGCAGTACTTC. Amino acid sequence: CATSRAGSGSYEQYF.

The chain employs TRBV3-1 and TRBJ2-3; D is unclear. Trimming left V 2 bases short and J 6 bases short, with 9 bases between. CDR3 length equals 13 residues. Germline V gene sequence: CDR1 LGHDT, CDR2 YNNKEL (reference sequence). The CDR3 is CASSQNLIDTQYF. The CDR3 DNA follows: TGTGCCAGCAGCCAAAACCTGATCGATACGCAGTATTTT.

The chain recombines TRBV7-9 with TRBJ1-3, with 7 bases lining up with TRBD1. Germline CDR1 is SEHNR and CDR2 is FQNEAQ (reference sequence). V lost 5 bases and J lost 2; bases outside the gene matches: 3. The CDR3 is made up of 14 amino acids. CDR3 nucleotides: TGTGCCAGCAGCGTACAGGGGACTGGAAACACCATATATTTT. This gives the protein CASSVQGTGNTIYF.

This clonotype turned up a few times. DNA of the CDR3: TGTGCCAGCACGGCCGGGGCGTATGGCTACACCTTC. Its protein product is CASTAGAYGYTF. The chain is built from TRBV6-1 and TRBJ1-2; perhaps TRBD1 as D (5 bases). The CDR3 is 12 residues long. Trimming shortened V by 7 bases and J by 5 bases, and 11 bases separated the two germline ends. Germline CDR1 reads MNHNS; CDR2 reads SASEGT.

This clonotype was seen a handful of times. The chain links TRBV15 to TRBJ2-7; a weak D match, TRBD2 (7 bases). CDR3 size: 15 residues. Germline lookup yields CDR1 LNHNV and CDR2 YYDKDF (reference sequence). V was shortened by 1 base and J by 5 bases, with 15 bases between the two germline ends. The CDR3 is CATSRGEGDVDEQYF. Here the CDR3 DNA reads TGTGCCACCAGCAGAGGGGAGGGGGATGTGGACGAGCAGTACTTC. Based on the CDR3 plus reference TRBV15 and TRBJ2-7, the full variable domain is DAMVIQNPRYQVTQFGKPVTLSCSQTLNHNVMYWYQQKSSQAPKLLFHYYDKDFNNEADTPDNFQSRRPNTSFCFLDIRSPGLGDTAMYLCATSRGEGDVDEQYFGPGTRLTVT.

The chain joins TRBV7-9 to TRBJ2-7, with 7 positions matching TRBD2. This CDR3 spans 15 amino acids. Trimming took 4 bases from V and 1 from J; bases not matched to a gene: 7. CDR1 and CDR2 (germline): SEHNR, FQNEAQ (reference sequence). CDR3 in DNA: TGTGCCAGCAGCTCAAGTGGGGGGGTTTCCTACGAGCAGTACTTC. This translates into CASSSSGGVSYEQYF.